Included here is one T cell receptor beta chain sequence, with context. Sequenced patients had shown CD8+CD57+ cell expansion by flow cytometry. Germline V lookup: CDR1 SGHDT, CDR2 YYEEEE. This CDR3 region has 12 residues. The junction had 2 bases not matched to a gene; V was cut back by 2 bases and J by 8 bases. Profiling that covered TCR beta VDJ and CDR3 relied on genomic DNA as its template. Via MiXCR, TCRdb re-called the reads, giving one row per CDR3 protein. The sample records about 200,000 distinct CDR3 sequences, more than 55% being singletons. This sample was taken from a study of CD8+CD57+ T cells in acquired aplastic anemia. At the level of the study: When averaged, DNA from sorted CD4+ and CD8+ cells came to 3 to 4 ug.

The rearrangement links TRBV5-6 to TRBJ1-2; 8 bases match TRBD1. This sequence originates from a human donor with aplastic anemia. Sequencing input: sorted CD4+, CD8+, or CD8+CD57+ T cells (not recorded which) from PBMCs. CDR3 nucleotide sequence: TGTGCCAGCAGCTTCGGGACAGGCGGCTACACCTTC. This encodes CASSFGTGGYTF. The full variable domain, its missing parts supplied by reference TRBV5-6 and TRBJ1-2, is DAGVTQSPTHLIKTRGQQVTLRCSPKSGHDTVSWYQQALGQGPQFIFQYYEEEERQRGNFPDRFSGHQFPNYSSELNVNALLLGDSALYLCASSFGTGGYTFGSGTRLTVV.